The rows below give T cell receptor beta chains drawn from one sample of a study of T cell repertoires in cytomegalovirus infection. TCRdb ran MiXCR on the reads and lists one entry per CDR3 protein. The sample has about 140,000 distinct CDR3 sequences; 5.5% to 7% are singletons. The sequencing sample was made of PBMCs. The receptor set was obtained from a human donor in good health (CMV status not recorded). Some clones in this sample may be carry-over from other donors' samples. Both conserved end residues are part of each CDR3. Each record gives: D gene, clone size, J gene, V gene, CDR3 DNA, CDR3 protein. A D gene is named only where the DNA matches it firmly. Clone size is given for some rows only: seen once, a few or many times, or a class if the clone is expanded.

D gene: TRBD2; clone size: many; J gene: TRBJ2-7; V gene: TRBV7-2; CDR3 DNA: TGTGCCAGCAGCTTAGTGACTAGCGGGCCATCCTACGAGCAGTACTTC; CDR3 protein: CASSLVTSGPSYEQYF
D gene: TRBD2; clone size: many; J gene: TRBJ2-7; V gene: TRBV5-1; CDR3 DNA: TGCGCCAGCAGCTTTGGACTAGCGGGGGGGCTCTACGAGCAGTACTTC; CDR3 protein: CASSFGLAGGLYEQYF
D gene: NA; clone size: NA; J gene: TRBJ1-5; V gene: TRBV20-1; CDR3 DNA: TGCAGTGCTAGGGGGACGGAGAATCAGCCCCAGCATTTT; CDR3 protein: CSARGTENQPQHF
D gene: NA; clone size: few; J gene: TRBJ1-2; V gene: TRBV2; CDR3 DNA: TGTGCCAGCAGTGCGGAAAGGACAGCCTATGGCTACACCTTC; CDR3 protein: CASSAERTAYGYTF
D gene: TRBD1; clone size: many; J gene: TRBJ1-1; V gene: TRBV20-1; CDR3 DNA: TGCAGTGCTAGGGGACAGGGAGACACTGAAGCTTTCTTT; CDR3 protein: CSARGQGDTEAFF
D gene: NA; clone size: many; J gene: TRBJ1-1; V gene: TRBV12-3/TRBV12-4; CDR3 DNA: TGTGCCAGCAGCCCACGACGGGGGGGTGACACTGAAGCTTTCTTT; CDR3 protein: CASSPRRGGDTEAFF
D gene: TRBD1; clone size: NA; J gene: TRBJ2-3; V gene: TRBV11-2; CDR3 DNA: TGTGCCAGCAGCCAGGGGCTTTGGGACAGACCCGAAGATACGCAGTATTTT; CDR3 protein: CASSQGLWDRPEDTQYF
D gene: NA; clone size: many; J gene: TRBJ2-4; V gene: TRBV7-8; CDR3 DNA: TGTGCCAGCAGCCCCCCGCACGGAATAGTCCTAGGGATTCAGTACTTC; CDR3 protein: CASSPPHGIVLGIQYF
D gene: NA; clone size: few; J gene: TRBJ2-1; V gene: TRBV19; CDR3 DNA: TGTGCCAGTAGTATGGGGAGCGGACCGGGCAATGAGCAGTTCTTC; CDR3 protein: CASSMGSGPGNEQFF
D gene: NA; clone size: many; J gene: TRBJ1-1; V gene: TRBV11-2; CDR3 DNA: TGTGCCAGCAGCTTAGTCTGGCAGGGAAGGTACACTGAAGCTTTCTTT; CDR3 protein: CASSLVWQGRYTEAFF
D gene: NA; clone size: many; J gene: TRBJ1-3; V gene: TRBV7-8; CDR3 DNA: TGTGCCAGCATCCCAACAGTGCACTCTGGAAACACCATATATTTT; CDR3 protein: CASIPTVHSGNTIYF
D gene: TRBD2; clone size: many; J gene: TRBJ2-5; V gene: TRBV6-5; CDR3 DNA: TGTGCCAGCAGCCCATCGTGGTCAGGGACTAGAGAGACCCAGTACTTC; CDR3 protein: CASSPSWSGTRETQYF
D gene: NA; clone size: many; J gene: TRBJ1-1; V gene: TRBV7-2; CDR3 DNA: TGTGCCAGCAGCTTAGGGGAGGGCACTGAAGCTTTCTTT; CDR3 protein: CASSLGEGTEAFF
D gene: NA; clone size: many; J gene: TRBJ1-2; V gene: TRBV7-8; CDR3 DNA: TGTGCCAGCAGCTTCGGGACGGGAGGCTACACCTTC; CDR3 protein: CASSFGTGGYTF
D gene: TRBD2; clone size: few; J gene: TRBJ2-5; V gene: TRBV20-1; CDR3 DNA: TGCAGTGCTAGTGGTGACGGGACTAAAGAGACCCAGTACTTC; CDR3 protein: CSASGDGTKETQYF
D gene: NA; clone size: many; J gene: TRBJ1-5; V gene: TRBV12-3/TRBV12-4; CDR3 DNA: TGTGCCAGCAGCCTCATTGTCGGGGGTATAAGCAATCAGCCCCAGCATTTT; CDR3 protein: CASSLIVGGISNQPQHF
D gene: TRBD1; clone size: NA; J gene: TRBJ2-3; V gene: TRBV11-2; CDR3 DNA: TGTGCCAGCAGCTCCTTGACAGGGGGGGACCCAGATACGCAGTATTTT; CDR3 protein: CASSSLTGGDPDTQYF
D gene: NA; clone size: many; J gene: TRBJ2-7; V gene: TRBV7-8; CDR3 DNA: TGTGCCAGCAGCCCTGGACGGGGATCATCCTACGAGCAGTACTTC; CDR3 protein: CASSPGRGSSYEQYF
D gene: NA; clone size: NA; J gene: TRBJ1-4; V gene: TRBV5-1; CDR3 DNA: TGCGCCAGCAGCCAGACAACGGTAGGCGAAAAACTGTTTTTT; CDR3 protein: CASSQTTVGEKLFF
D gene: NA; clone size: few; J gene: TRBJ2-5; V gene: TRBV29-1; CDR3 DNA: TGCAGCGTTGAAATCAGTCAAGAGACCCAGTACTTC; CDR3 protein: CSVEISQETQYF
D gene: NA; clone size: few; J gene: TRBJ2-7; V gene: TRBV27; CDR3 DNA: TGTGCCAGCAGTTTATATTCCCAGGGATCCTACGAGCAGTACTTC; CDR3 protein: CASSLYSQGSYEQYF
D gene: TRBD1; clone size: many; J gene: TRBJ1-5; V gene: TRBV7-2; CDR3 DNA: TGTGCCAGCAGCGATTACAGGGGGCTGGTGCAGCCCCAGCATTTT; CDR3 protein: CASSDYRGLVQPQHF
D gene: TRBD2; clone size: few; J gene: TRBJ2-3; V gene: TRBV2; CDR3 DNA: TGTGCCGGAGGAACTAGCGGGGGGGCAAGTACGCAGTATTTT; CDR3 protein: CAGGTSGGASTQYF
D gene: NA; clone size: many; J gene: TRBJ2-1; V gene: TRBV7-2; CDR3 DNA: TGTGCCAGCAGCTTAAGTGTTAGTGAGCAGTTCTTC; CDR3 protein: CASSLSVSEQFF
D gene: NA; clone size: many; J gene: TRBJ2-3; V gene: TRBV7-3; CDR3 DNA: TGTGCCAGCAGCCAGGGCGGAGGCGGCACAGATACGCAGTATTTT; CDR3 protein: CASSQGGGGTDTQYF
D gene: TRBD2; clone size: NA; J gene: TRBJ2-2; V gene: TRBV5-1; CDR3 DNA: TGCGCCAGCAGCTCCCACAGCGGGGGGACCAACACCGGGGAGCTGTTTTTT; CDR3 protein: CASSSHSGGTNTGELFF
D gene: TRBD1; clone size: few; J gene: TRBJ2-1; V gene: TRBV14; CDR3 DNA: TGTGCCAGCAGCCAAGTGGCTAGGACAGGTCGCTCCTACAATGAGCAGTTCTTC; CDR3 protein: CASSQVARTGRSYNEQFF
D gene: NA; clone size: many; J gene: TRBJ1-4; V gene: TRBV7-8; CDR3 DNA: TGTGCCAGCAGCTCCCACAGGGTTACGAGGGAAAAACTGTTTTTT; CDR3 protein: CASSSHRVTREKLFF
D gene: NA; clone size: few; J gene: TRBJ1-1; V gene: TRBV4-3; CDR3 DNA: TGCGCCAGCAGCCCATCCGGACAGATGAACACTGAAGCTTTCTTT; CDR3 protein: CASSPSGQMNTEAFF